Listed here are 27 T cell receptor beta chains from one sample, sequenced in a study of spatial heterogeneity in lung cancer (dated by TCRdb to the late 2010s). In the paper's terms, the time point label means: sample taken at primary tumor resection. The investigation overall reported the following: The number of expanded intratumoral alpha and beta TCRs correlated with the tumor nonsynonymous mutation count.

These receptors' targets are unknown. Receptor amplification or capture employed 5' RACE. Sequencing was performed on a NextSeq 500. TCRdb cleaned the public reads at Q25 with fastp, built clones with MiXCR and kept in-frame beta chains. Identical CDR3 proteins give one entry, which carries the most common genes and DNA. The sample data list 17,000 or so distinct CDR3 sequences, and 6.2% of these were observed just once. The ten largest clones capture approximately 6.8% of the sample. The sample was lung tumor tissue, taken at surgery. These receptors all stem from a male donor with early-stage non-small cell lung cancer.

This clonotype was detected many times. This chain uses TRBV11-2 with TRBJ2-2; a weak D match, TRBD2 (5 bases). The germline V gene encodes CDR1 SGHAT and CDR2 FQNNGV. The CDR3 spans 14 residues. Deletions cut 5 bases from V and 7 bases from J, with 14 bases between. The CDR3 nucleotides are TGTGCCAGCAGCCGTGGCCGGAGGAACGGGGAGCTGTTTTTT. This sequence encodes CASSRGRRNGELFF. Full variable domain (remainder filled in from reference TRBV11-2 and TRBJ2-2): EAGVAQSPRYKIIEKRQSVAFWCNPISGHATLYWYQQILGQGPKLLIQFQNNGVVDDSQLPKDRFSAERLKGVDSTLKIQPAKLEDSAVYLCASSRGRRNGELFFGEGSRLTVL.

This clonotype was detected ten times or more. V gene TRBV28 combines with J gene TRBJ2-7; D gene uncertain. Trimming removed 3 bases from V and 6 bases from J, with 6 bases in between. The CDR3 consists of 11 residues. Per germline, CDR1 MDHEN and CDR2 SYDVKM. CDR3 nucleotide sequence: TGTGCCAGCAGTTTGACGCGCGAGCAGTACTTC. Protein product: CASSLTREQYF.

The V and J genes are TRBV7-8 and TRBJ2-1, with 8 bases fitting TRBD2. This CDR3 spans 15 amino acids. The germline V gene has CDR1 SGHVS and CDR2 FQNEAQ. The V segment lost 6 bases and the J segment 7 bases; nucleotides outside the gene matches: 11. The CDR3 reads CASSYSGGAWNEQFF. In DNA form, the CDR3 reads TGTGCCAGCAGTTACAGCGGGGGTGCGTGGAATGAGCAGTTCTTC.

Ten or more counts support this clonotype. The chain couples TRBV20-1 to TRBJ2-2; the match to TRBD2 covers 7 bases. Looked up from germline, CDR1 is DFQATT and CDR2 is SNEGSKA (reference sequence). The CDR3 spans 14 residues. V was clipped by 3 bases and J by 4 bases; unmatched bases: 5. The CDR3 region has the DNA TGCAGTGCTAGGGGCGGGAGCGGCACCGGGGAGCTGTTTTTT. It codes for CSARGGSGTGELFF.

Many counts were recorded for this clonotype. The chain uses TRBV20-1 and TRBJ1-5, with D tentatively TRBD1 (5 bases). CDR1 and CDR2 from the germline V gene are DFQATT and SNEGSKA (reference sequence). V was clipped by 6 bases and J by 6 bases, with 15 bases between them. The CDR3 covers 13 residues. The CDR3 DNA sequence: TGCAGTGCAGTGGGGACGGTTGGTCAGCCCCAGCATTTT. Translated, it gives CSAVGTVGQPQHF.

This clonotype was recorded at least ten times. The rearrangement links TRBV5-5 to TRBJ2-5, with 7 positions matching TRBD2. The V segment lost 0 bases and the J segment 7 bases; nucleotides outside the gene matches: 3. Germline V CDR1 and CDR2: SGHKS, YYEKEE (reference sequence). This CDR3 spans 13 amino acids. The CDR3 bases are TGTGCCAGCAGCTTGGTCCCGGGGGGGACCCAGTACTTC. It is translated as CASSLVPGGTQYF.

Ten or more counts support this clonotype. This chain joins TRBV9 and TRBJ2-1, with 11 bases aligning to TRBD2. The length of the CDR3 is 15 residues. The germline CDR1 and CDR2 sequences are SGDLS and YYNGEE. Trimming took 5 bases from V and 8 from J; bases not matched to a gene: 9. The CDR3 nucleotides are TGTGCCAGCAGTATCGATGGACTAGCGGGTGATGAGCAGTTCTTC. It yields the protein CASSIDGLAGDEQFF.

The table lists this clonotype with many counts. The chain links TRBV11-1 to TRBJ2-2; D is undetermined. Germline V gene sequence: CDR1 SGHAT, CDR2 FQDESV (reference sequence). The CDR3 spans 13 residues. With 5 bases removed from V and 1 base from J, the gap between germline ends came to 5 bases. The CDR3 region has the DNA TGTGCCAGCAGCCCCTGGAACACCGGGGAGCTGTTTTTT. It is translated as CASSPWNTGELFF.

This clonotype is labeled as medium-sized. The rearrangement uses TRBV29-1 and TRBJ2-3; a possible D gene is TRBD2 (6 bases). V shed 6 bases and J shed 2 bases, with 12 bases lying between them. Per germline, CDR1 SQVTM and CDR2 ANQGSEA. The CDR3 is made up of 13 amino acids. CDR3 nucleotides: TGCAGCGTGCACGGGGGAGTCACAGATACGCAGTATTTT. Protein: CSVHGGVTDTQYF.

This clonotype was recorded many times. DNA of the CDR3: TGTGCCACCAGTGACGCCGGGACTAGACCAAATGAGCAGTTCTTC. Its translation is CATSDAGTRPNEQFF. The chain links TRBV24-1 to TRBJ2-1, with 8 positions matching TRBD2. From germline, CDR1 is KGHDR and CDR2 SFDVKD. With 4 bases clipped from V and 7 bases from J, the junction kept 8 bases outside the gene matches. This CDR3 has 15 residues.

This clonotype has ten or more counts. The rearrangement uses TRBV29-1 and TRBJ2-2; D not resolved. The CDR3 covers 12 residues. V lost 3 bases to trimming and J lost 4 bases, with 6 bases between them. Germline V lookup: CDR1 SQVTM, CDR2 ANQGSEA. CDR3 nucleotides: TGCAGCGTTGAGCTGCGCACCGGGGAGCTGTTTTTT. It specifies CSVELRTGELFF.

The V gene is TRBV15, the J gene TRBJ2-3; D ambiguous. This CDR3 has 17 residues. The V end was cut by 0 bases, the J end by 7 bases, with 20 bases between. Germline V gene lookup returns CDR1 LNHNV and CDR2 YYDKDF (reference sequence). The CDR3 nucleotides are TGTGCCACCAGCAGAGACCTAACCGTCGGATCAGCTCATACGCAGTATTTT. It yields the protein CATSRDLTVGSAHTQYF.

The sample holds many counts of this clonotype. The genes are TRBV7-3 and TRBJ2-1, with TRBD2 matching 9 bases. The CDR3 sequence is 15 residues long. Per germline, CDR1 SGHTA and CDR2 FQGTGA. J was trimmed by 6 bases and V by 3 bases; bases with no gene match: 6. This chain's CDR3 is CASSLGTSSANEQFF. The CDR3 coding sequence is TGTGCCAGCAGCTTGGGGACTAGCTCCGCCAATGAGCAGTTCTTC.

This clonotype was seen many times. The gene calls are TRBV3-1 and TRBJ2-7, with 7 bases identical to TRBD2. From germline, CDR1 is LGHDT and CDR2 YNNKEL (reference sequence). This CDR3 has 14 residues. Trimming cost V 0 bases and J 6 bases; bases outside gene matches: 5. Here the CDR3 DNA reads TGTGCCAGCAGCCAAGAGGGCGGGAGCTCCGAGCAGTACTTC. Its protein is CASSQEGGSSEQYF.

This clonotype was counted ten times or more. The chain recombines TRBV20-1 with TRBJ2-2; weak D call: TRBD2 (6 bases). This CDR3 spans 16 amino acids. In germline, CDR1 is DFQATT, CDR2 SNEGSKA (reference sequence). The V end was cut by 1 base, the J end by 1 base, with 13 bases between. The DNA of the CDR3 is TGCAGTGCTAGAGGTTTTGGGGGGATGAACACCGGGGAGCTGTTTTTT. Translation gives CSARGFGGMNTGELFF.

In its sample, this clonotype was seen many times. The chain couples TRBV9 to TRBJ2-1; D unclear. CDR3 size: 12 residues. V shed 0 bases and J shed 8 bases, with 6 bases lying between them. The germline V gene has CDR1 SGDLS and CDR2 YYNGEE. The CDR3 here is CASSVDRDEQFF. CDR3 DNA sequence: TGTGCCAGCAGCGTAGACCGGGATGAGCAGTTCTTC. Together with reference TRBV9 and TRBJ2-1, the CDR3 gives the full variable domain: DSGVTQTPKHLITATGQRVTLRCSPRSGDLSVYWYQQSLDQGLQFLIQYYNGEERAKGNILERFSAQQFPDLHSELNLSSLELGDSALYFCASSVDRDEQFFGPGTRLTVL.

This chain joins TRBV9 and TRBJ1-5; TRBD1 matches 8 bases. J gave up 3 bases and V 3 bases, and 5 bases lay outside the gene matches. From germline, CDR1 is SGDLS and CDR2 YYNGEE. The CDR3 extends over 15 amino acids. The CDR3 protein is CASSGQGRINQPQHF. The CDR3 region has the DNA TGTGCCAGCAGCGGACAGGGGCGAATCAATCAGCCCCAGCATTTT.

Many counts were recorded for this clonotype. CDR3 nucleotide sequence: TGTGCCAGCAGCTTGAAAGTGAGGATTTACAATGAGCAGTTCTTC. Protein: CASSLKVRIYNEQFF. The rearrangement joins TRBV5-6 to TRBJ2-1; no definite D call. Germline V gives CDR1 SGHDT, CDR2 YYEEEE. Trimming cost V 1 base and J 4 bases, with 12 bases left between them. The CDR3 sequence is 15 residues long.

This clonotype is judged medium-sized. The chain joins TRBV28 to TRBJ2-6; D may be TRBD1 or TRBD2 (5 bases each). Germline V gives CDR1 MDHEN, CDR2 SYDVKM. The CDR3 length is 18 residues. The ends were cut back, 3 bases at V and 0 bases at J, with 15 bases in the middle. In nucleotides, the CDR3 is TGTGCCAGCAGTTTCCTCGGGACGGCATACTCTGGGGCCAACGTCCTGACTTTC. Its translation is CASSFLGTAYSGANVLTF.

This clonotype was seen repeatedly, ten times or more. CDR3 loop: CASSLGGKRNSPLHF. The CDR3 bases are TGTGCCAGCAGCTTAGGGGGAAAGCGTAATTCACCCCTCCACTTT. The chain couples TRBV7-2 to TRBJ1-6; D is uncertain. Trimming cost V 1 base and J 6 bases, with 10 bases left between them. Germline V CDR1 and CDR2: SGHTA, FQGNSA. The CDR3 sequence is 15 residues long.

This clonotype was detected ten times or more. The chain joins TRBV9 to TRBJ2-2; 7 bases align to TRBD2. This CDR3 is 15 amino acids long. Unmatched junction bases numbered 4, after V lost 3 bases and J lost 2 bases. Germline V gives CDR1 SGDLS, CDR2 YYNGEE. In DNA, the CDR3 is TGTGCCAGCAGCGCCAGGGACTACAACACCGGGGAGCTGTTTTTT. Its protein product is CASSARDYNTGELFF. The full variable domain, with the rest looked up from reference TRBV9 and TRBJ2-2, is DSGVTQTPKHLITATGQRVTLRCSPRSGDLSVYWYQQSLDQGLQFLIQYYNGEERAKGNILERFSAQQFPDLHSELNLSSLELGDSALYFCASSARDYNTGELFFGEGSRLTVL.

The J gene is TRBJ1-5, the V gene TRBV27; D gene unclear. Per the germline V gene, CDR1 is MNHEY and CDR2 is SMNVEV (reference sequence). There are 14 residues in the CDR3. The V and J ends lost 3 bases and 7 bases respectively, with 13 bases between them. The CDR3 DNA is TGTGCCAGCAGTTTTTATGGCCATATGCAGCCCCAGCATTTT. It codes for CASSFYGHMQPQHF.

Ten or more counts support this clonotype. This sequence joins TRBV20-1 and TRBJ2-1, with D perhaps matching TRBD2 (5 bases). Germline CDR1 is DFQATT and CDR2 is SNEGSKA (reference sequence). CDR3 length: 14 residues. Deletions cut 7 bases from V and 4 bases from J, with 17 bases between. CDR3 sequence reads: CSVPDERTYNEQFF. As DNA, the CDR3 is TGCAGTGTCCCGGATGAACGGACTTACAATGAGCAGTTCTTC.

This clonotype was recorded many times. The chain employs TRBV6-2 or TRBV6-3 and TRBJ1-1; TRBD1 matches 7 bases. Trimming took 6 bases from V and 4 from J; bases not matched to a gene: 8. CDR3 length: 14 amino acids. Germline CDR1 and CDR2: MNHEY and SVGEGT. CDR3 sequence: CASRSQGRRTEAFF. CDR3 nucleotide sequence: TGTGCCAGCAGGTCACAGGGGCGTCGCACTGAAGCTTTCTTT.

This chain links TRBV25-1 with TRBJ2-3; possible D gene TRBD2, 6 bases. Trimming took 5 bases from V and 3 from J, leaving 18 bases between them. Germline V CDR1 and CDR2: MGHDK, SYGVNS. This CDR3 is built from 16 residues. CDR3 DNA: TGTGCCAGCAGTTCCCCTTGGGGGGATGGGACAGATACGCAGTATTTT. Amino acids: CASSSPWGDGTDTQYF.

This clonotype rates as medium-sized. The chain links TRBV7-6 to TRBJ2-1; 12 bases agree with TRBD2. The CDR3 totals 17 residues. Germline assignment: CDR1 SGHVS and CDR2 FNYEAQ. V was clipped by 2 bases and J by 0 bases; unmatched bases: 2. The CDR3 region is CASSLMTSGSSYNEQFF. CDR3 DNA: TGTGCCAGCAGCTTAATGACTAGCGGGAGCTCCTACAATGAGCAGTTCTTC.

At least ten counts were recorded for this clonotype. V usage is TRBV5-1 and J usage is TRBJ1-1; 8 positions match TRBD1. The trim removed 0 bases at V and 5 bases at J, leaving 6 bases unmatched. The CDR3 runs to 15 residues. Germline CDR1 and CDR2: SGHRS and YFSETQ. The CDR3 nucleotides read TGCGCCAGCAGCTTGGAACGGACAGGGCGGACTGAAGCTTTCTTT. Amino acid sequence: CASSLERTGRTEAFF. Supplemented by reference TRBV5-1 and TRBJ1-1, the full variable domain reads KAGVTQTPRYLIKTRGQQVTLSCSPISGHRSVSWYQQTPGQGLQFLFEYFSETQRNKGNFPGRFSGRQFSNSRSEMNVSTLELGDSALYLCASSLERTGRTEAFFGQGTRLTVV.